The 3 T cell receptor beta chains below come from one sample, sequenced in a study of OX40 agonist ivuxolimab in advanced cancers. Some clones are missing from TCRdb's copy, which holds only in-frame ones; the method was immunoSEQ multiplex PCR. Of 78,000 or so clones in the sample, 85% to 90% were seen once. The sequencing used CD4+ or CD8+ T cells sorted from blood, collected in a trial of the OX40 agonist ivuxolimab. These receptors were collected from an adult with an advanced solid tumor such as melanoma, head and neck, liver or kidney cancer.

This rearrangement joins TRBV7-2 to TRBJ2-1; D is uncertain. Germline assignment: CDR1 SGHTA and CDR2 FQGNSA. The CDR3 loop spans 13 amino acids. With 5 bases removed from V and 9 bases from J, the gap between germline ends came to 14 bases. The CDR3 sequence is CASSPSYISEQFF. The CDR3 nucleotides are TGTGCCAGCAGCCCGAGTTATATAAGTGAGCAGTTCTTC.

This chain uses TRBV6-6 with TRBJ2-7; no clear D gene. The CDR3 runs to 16 residues. The ends were cut back, 6 bases at V and 6 bases at J, with 24 bases in the middle. Germline CDR1 reads MNHNY; CDR2 reads SVGAGI (reference sequence). CDR3 loop: CASSPSDLGMFGEQYF. The CDR3 nucleotides are TGTGCCAGCAGCCCATCGGATCTAGGGATGTTCGGCGAGCAGTACTTC.

The rearrangement links TRBV7-3 to TRBJ2-2; tentative D call: TRBD1 (7 bases). CDR1 and CDR2 from the germline V gene are SGHTA and FQGTGA. V lost 4 bases, J lost 6 bases, and 15 bases lay in between. The CDR3 sequence is 15 residues long. CDR3: CASSSQGGRAGELFF. As DNA, the CDR3 is TGTGCCAGCAGCTCTCAGGGGGGACGGGCCGGGGAGCTGTTTTTT. The whole variable domain, filled in from reference TRBV7-3 and TRBJ2-2, reads GAGVSQTPSNKVTEKGKYVELRCDPISGHTALYWYRQSLGQGPEFLIYFQGTGAADDSGLPNDRFFAVRPEGSVSTLKIQRTERGDSAVYLCASSSQGGRAGELFFGEGSRLTVL.